Each of the 21 T cell receptor beta chains below was sequenced from the same sample in a study of glioma-infiltrating T cells. TCR alpha and beta CDR3 regions were amplified from RNA using iRepertoire nested multiplex PCR. A single record per CDR3 protein comes from TCRdb applying MiXCR to the multiplex PCR reads. Found here are more than 95,000 distinct CDR3 sequences, approximately 28% of them singletons; the top ten hold around 40%. The sequenced sample was glioma tissue, nonneoplastic brain tissue, or PBMCs (not recorded which). The receptors here all came from a human donor with low-grade glioma or glioblastoma, undergoing nonglioma brain surgery, or in good health (not recorded which).

This clonotype was recorded many times. The chain has TRBV6-1 and TRBJ1-1; weak D call: TRBD1 (5 bases). The germline V gene encodes CDR1 MNHNS and CDR2 SASEGT. The CDR3 spans 14 residues. Trimming shortened V by 8 bases and J by 7 bases, and 20 bases separated the two germline ends. CDR3 loop: CASFGDYTVNEAFF. The CDR3 coding sequence is TGTGCCAGCTTCGGGGACTACACAGTAAATGAAGCTTTCTTT.

The V and J genes are TRBV18 and TRBJ1-1, with D hard to call. Germline CDR1 and CDR2: KGHSH and LQKENI. The CDR3 sequence is 17 residues long. The V end lost 0 bases, the J end lost 2 bases, and 16 bases lay between the germline ends. For the CDR3, the DNA is TGTGCCAGCTCACCACCGTCAGCCACAGACATTAACACTGAAGCTTTCTTT. It yields the protein CASSPPSATDINTEAFF.

There are many counts of this clonotype. V is TRBV3-1 and J is TRBJ1-1; no definite D call. Germline values: CDR1 LGHDT, CDR2 YNNKEL (reference sequence). The CDR3 extends over 13 amino acids. V dropped 3 bases and J dropped 5 bases, with 10 bases sitting between them. The CDR3 is CASSQGWRTEAFF. The DNA for the CDR3 is TGTGCCAGCAGCCAGGGGTGGCGGACTGAAGCTTTCTTT.

There are many counts of this clonotype. The CDR3 DNA reads as TGTGCCAGCAGTTACTCATATGGATATCAGCCCCAGCATTTT. Amino acid sequence: CASSYSYGYQPQHF. The gene calls are TRBV6-6 and TRBJ1-5, with D uncertain. Germline V gene sequence: CDR1 MNHNY, CDR2 SVGAGI (reference sequence). The V end was cut by 0 bases, the J end by 5 bases, with 8 bases between. The CDR3 extends over 14 amino acids.

This clonotype was recorded a few times. The V gene is TRBV7-2, the J gene TRBJ1-3, with a tentative D call TRBD1 (6 bases). V shed 4 bases and J shed 4 bases, with 11 bases lying between them. Per germline, CDR1 SGHTA and CDR2 FQGNSA. The CDR3 extends over 14 amino acids. CDR3 DNA: TGTGCCAGCAGCTACACAGGGATCGGAAACACCATATATTTT. Its protein product is CASSYTGIGNTIYF. Using reference TRBV7-2 and TRBJ1-3 for the parts outside the CDR3, the full variable domain is GAGVSQSPSNKVTEKGKDVELRCDPISGHTALYWYRQSLGQGLEFLIYFQGNSAPDKSGLPSDRFSAERTGGSVSTLTIQRTQQEDSAVYLCASSYTGIGNTIYFGEGSWLTVV.

This clonotype has ten or more counts. This rearrangement joins TRBV6-1 to TRBJ2-5; D remains ambiguous. The CDR3 runs to 12 residues. The ends were cut back, 6 bases at V and 3 bases at J, with 8 bases in the middle. Per germline, CDR1 MNHNS and CDR2 SASEGT. The CDR3 loop reads CASSPAEETQYF. CDR3 in DNA: TGTGCCAGCAGCCCAGCCGAAGAGACCCAGTACTTC.

CDR3 protein: CSVRDSTDTQYF. CDR3 in DNA: TGCAGCGTCCGGGACAGCACAGATACGCAGTATTTT. The chain links TRBV29-1 to TRBJ2-3; D may be TRBD1 or TRBD2 (5 bases each). The V gene lost 6 bases and the J gene lost 0 bases, with 7 bases spanning the gap. Germline assignment: CDR1 SQVTM and CDR2 ANQGSEA. This CDR3 region has 12 residues.

This chain uses TRBV7-2 with TRBJ2-1, with 16 bases lining up with TRBD2. V shed 5 bases, J shed 7 bases, and the junction held 14 bases outside the gene matches. Germline V gene sequence: CDR1 SGHTA, CDR2 FQGNSA. The CDR3 covers 19 residues. CDR3 in DNA: TGTGCCAGCAGCCGCACATCGGGACTAGCGGGGGGGCCCGGGAATGAGCAGTTCTTC. Translation: CASSRTSGLAGGPGNEQFF.

This clonotype was picked up a small number of times. The chain employs TRBV7-2 and TRBJ2-3; no clear D gene. From germline, CDR1 is SGHTA and CDR2 FQGNSA. This CDR3 is built from 14 residues. The V end was cut by 10 bases, the J end by 1 base, with 15 bases between. As DNA, the CDR3 is TGTGCCACAGACGGCCTGCTGGGCACAGATACGCAGTATTTT. Encoded protein: CATDGLLGTDTQYF.

The CDR3 DNA reads TGTGCCAGCAGTCGGACGGGGACTTTGGGCACAGATACGCAGTATTTT. Its protein is CASSRTGTLGTDTQYF. This rearrangement joins TRBV2 to TRBJ2-3, with D possibly TRBD2 on 6 matching bases. Germline V lookup: CDR1 SNHLY, CDR2 FYNNEI. V lost 5 bases to trimming and J lost 1 base, with 16 bases between them. The CDR3 is 16 amino acids.

This clonotype was found many times. The rearrangement uses TRBV7-2 and TRBJ1-5; D possibly corresponds to TRBD1 (5 bases). Trimming stripped 4 bases from V and 4 bases from J, with 14 bases between. Germline V gene lookup returns CDR1 SGHTA and CDR2 FQGNSA. The length of the CDR3 is 15 residues. CDR3 sequence (DNA): TGTGCCAGCAGCTATCAGGGACCGCTGAATCAGCCCCAGCATTTT. This encodes CASSYQGPLNQPQHF.

The rearrangement uses TRBV3-1 and TRBJ1-6; D gene unclear. Trimming cost V 6 bases and J 7 bases, with 13 bases left between them. CDR3 length: 14 residues. Germline CDR1 is LGHDT and CDR2 is YNNKEL (reference sequence). CDR3 DNA sequence: TGTGCCAGCAGAGGGAAGAGAAGCAATTCACCCCTCCACTTT. This sequence encodes CASRGKRSNSPLHF.

This clonotype has only one observation. The J gene is TRBJ1-1, the V gene TRBV30; perhaps TRBD1 as D (6 bases). CDR1 and CDR2 (germline): GTSNPN, SVGIG (reference sequence). CDR3 length: 15 amino acids. The V end lost 3 bases, the J end lost 4 bases, and 18 bases lay between the germline ends. Here the CDR3 DNA reads TGTGCCTGGAGACCAATAAGGACAGACTTCACTGAAGCTTTCTTT. It codes for CAWRPIRTDFTEAFF.

V usage is TRBV27 and J usage is TRBJ2-5; tentative D call: TRBD2 (5 bases). From germline, CDR1 is MNHEY and CDR2 SMNVEV (reference sequence). CDR3 length: 11 amino acids. Trimming pared 4 bases from V and 11 bases from J, leaving 11 bases between. The CDR3 protein is CASSYSRTQYF. DNA for the CDR3: TGTGCCAGCAGTTATTCCAGGACTCAGTACTTC.

The rearrangement links TRBV6-1 to TRBJ2-7, with a possible D match to TRBD1 (5 bases). The CDR3 is 15 residues long. Germline V gives CDR1 MNHNS, CDR2 SASEGT. V was trimmed by 2 bases and J by 0 bases, leaving 11 bases between them. The chain's CDR3 is CASSEYRTNSYEQYF. In nucleotides, the CDR3 is TGTGCCAGCAGTGAATATCGGACAAACTCCTACGAGCAGTACTTC.

This clonotype was counted many times. The chain joins TRBV20-1 to TRBJ2-5; D is uncertain. Germline V CDR1 and CDR2: DFQATT, SNEGSKA (reference sequence). The CDR3 is 13 residues long. The V end was cut by 4 bases, the J end by 9 bases, with 18 bases between. The DNA for the CDR3 is TGCAGTGCTATTTCCTCCCCTGAACCTGCCCAGTACTTC. Protein product: CSAISSPEPAQYF.

This clonotype was observed at least ten times. V and J are TRBV24-1 and TRBJ2-3; TRBD1 matches at 10 bases. With V trimmed by 9 bases and J by 2 bases, 4 bases remained unmatched. CDR1 is KGHDR, CDR2 SFDVKD, per germline. The CDR3 contains 14 residues. The CDR3 here is CATGDRGHTDTQYF. The DNA of the CDR3 is TGTGCCACCGGAGACAGGGGGCACACAGATACGCAGTATTTT.

This clonotype was recorded at least ten times. V gene TRBV6-1 combines with J gene TRBJ2-1; 8 bases are shared with TRBD2. CDR1 is MNHNS and CDR2 is SASEGT in the germline V gene. V lost 6 bases to trimming and J lost 4 bases; unmatched junction nucleotides: 8. The CDR3 sequence is 15 residues long. CDR3 protein: CASSPGLAAYNEQFF. The CDR3 DNA is TGTGCCAGCAGCCCCGGACTAGCAGCTTACAATGAGCAGTTCTTC.

This clonotype has just one count. The V and J genes are TRBV27 and TRBJ1-1; D not certain. Trimming took off 5 bases at V and 0 bases at J, with 10 bases between the two ends. This CDR3 has 14 amino acids. In germline, CDR1 is MNHEY, CDR2 SMNVEV (reference sequence). CDR3 DNA: TGTGCCAGCAGTACCGGACTGATGAACACTGAAGCTTTCTTT. Amino acid sequence: CASSTGLMNTEAFF.

The sample holds many counts of this clonotype. One end of the junction varies from germline; a read error may be responsible. The rearrangement links TRBV19 to TRBJ1-5, with TRBD1 matching 7 bases. There are 12 residues in the CDR3. Germline V gene lookup returns CDR1 LNHDA and CDR2 SQIVND (reference sequence). The CDR3 DNA follows: TGCGCGACAGGGTTTAACAATCAGCCCCAGCATTTT. Translation: CATGFNNQPQHF.

There are a few counts of this clonotype. V gene TRBV7-2 combines with J gene TRBJ2-7; weak D call: TRBD1 (5 bases). Germline assignment: CDR1 SGHTA and CDR2 FQGNSA. V was pared by 2 bases and J by 2 bases, with 25 bases between. This CDR3 spans 19 amino acids. In DNA, the CDR3 is TGTGCCAGCAGCTTACCCCTCGCGTCCACAGGTCATACTCCCTACGAGCAGTACTTC. Its protein product is CASSLPLASTGHTPYEQYF.